This T cell receptor (beta chain) was sequenced during a study of T cells in women clearing cervical HPV infection. Of note for this clone: The CDR3 end falls 3 residues outside the read, so it is completed with the germline J gene.

The CDR3 loop spans 17 amino acids. Trimming took 0 bases from V and 0 from J; bases not matched to a gene: 5. CDR1 is SGHRS, CDR2 YFSETQ, per germline. Assay used: immunoSEQ multiplex PCR; TCRdb lists only in-frame clones, some missing. In total, the table holds around 30,000 clones. The sample consisted of blood buffy coat. The chain has TRBV5-1 and TRBJ2-7, with 11 bases lining up with TRBD2. This TCR was sampled from a woman between 18 and 69 years old with a cervical HPV16 infection that either progressed to CIN3+ or cleared (not recorded which). CDR3: CASSLAPTSGSSYEQYF. The CDR3 bases that were read are TGCGCCAGCAGCTTGGCCCCAACTAGCGGGAGCTCCTACGAG.